Listed here are 23 T cell receptor beta chains from one sample, sequenced in a study of T cell clonality in common variable immunodeficiency. Repertoires were generated with immunoSEQ multiplex PCR, while TCRdb's copy carries only in-frame clones and drops some. This repertoire holds 35,000 or so clones, and none appear only once. Study-wide results and caveats: Reportedly, TCR beta sequences from common variable immunodeficiency showed fewer deletions and N-nucleotide insertions.

Antigens for these TCRs are unknown. The specimen sequenced was peripheral blood mononuclear cells. The source of these receptors is a human donor with common variable immunodeficiency.

In regard to this clone: The read terminates 3 residues before the CDR3 end, so the remaining end is supplied by the germline J gene. The chain carries TRBV18 and TRBJ2-7; D uncertain. CDR1 is KGHSH, CDR2 LQKENI, per germline. Trimming took off 1 base at V and 3 bases at J, with 7 bases between the two ends. This CDR3 has 13 residues. The CDR3 loop is CASSPQISYEQYF. The DNA read from the CDR3 is TGTGCCAGCTCACCACAAATTAGCTACGAG.

Many counts were recorded for this clone. The sequenced part of the CDR3 DNA is TGCAGCGTTGAAAGAGGACAGGGGACCGGC. Its protein product is CSVERGQGTG. In full, the CDR3 is CSVERGQGTGYTF. J is TRBJ1-2 and V is TRBV29-1, with 9 positions matching TRBD1. Read coverage stops 3 residues before the CDR3 terminus; the germline J gene supplies the remainder. The germline gives CDR1 SQVTM, CDR2 ANQGSEA. CDR3 length: 13 amino acids.

With respect to this clone: The read gets to within 3 residues of the CDR3 end, and the germline J gene fills in the rest. The chain is built from TRBV19 and TRBJ1-5; TRBD1 agrees at 7 bases. The CDR3 is 15 residues long. CDR1 LNHDA and CDR2 SQIVND come from the germline V gene (reference sequence). With 2 bases clipped from V and 6 bases from J, the junction kept 7 bases outside the gene matches. The part of the CDR3 DNA that was read is TGTGCCAGTAGTATAATAGGGGGCAGGAGTCAGCCC. It codes for CASSIIGGRSQP. The CDR3, in full, reads CASSIIGGRSQPQHF. Based on the CDR3 plus reference TRBV19 and TRBJ1-5, the full variable domain is DGGITQSPKYLFRKEGQNVTLSCEQNLNHDAMYWYRQDPGQGLRLIYYSQIVNDFQKGDIAEGYSVSREKKESFPLTVTSAQKNPTAFYLCASSIIGGRSQPQHFGDGTRLSIL.

This clone was seen a few times. Incomplete CDR3 DNA: TGTGCCAGCACCTCCGGCAGGGATGATGAA. It translates to CASTSGRDDE. The complete CDR3 reads CASTSGRDDEAFF. This chain connects TRBV19 to TRBJ1-1; tentatively, D is TRBD1 (5 bases). The missing CDR3 end, 3 residues past where the read stops, is filled in from the germline J gene. Germline loops: CDR1 LNHDA, CDR2 SQIVND (reference sequence). Trimming took off 9 bases at V and 7 bases at J, with 18 bases between the two ends. The CDR3 spans 13 residues. Full variable domain (remainder filled in from reference TRBV19 and TRBJ1-1): DGGITQSPKYLFRKEGQNVTLSCEQNLNHDAMYWYRQDPGQGLRLIYYSQIVNDFQKGDIAEGYSVSREKKESFPLTVTSAQKNPTAFYLCASTSGRDDEAFFGQGTRLTVV.

This clone was seen repeatedly, ten times or more. The sequence runs out 3 residues before the end of the CDR3; the remainder is reconstructed from the germline J gene. This chain uses TRBV5-1 with TRBJ1-5; 7 bases agree with TRBD1. J lost 0 bases, V lost 4 bases, and 4 bases had no gene match. The CDR3 loop spans 15 amino acids. Germline V lookup: CDR1 SGHRS, CDR2 YFSETQ. The CDR3 reads CASSPGQHSNQPQHF. The CDR3 bases that were read are TGCGCCAGCAGCCCGGGACAGCATAGCAATCAGCCC.

As regards this clone: The CDR3 extends 3 residues past the end of the read, so its final part is completed from the germline J gene. The chain uses TRBV13 and TRBJ2-7; 10 bases agree with TRBD2. Germline V gene lookup returns CDR1 PRHDT and CDR2 FYEKMQ (reference sequence). The CDR3 is 16 amino acids. V was pared by 3 bases and J by 1 base, with 6 bases of the junction left unmatched. CDR3 residues: CASSFRLAGDSYEQYF. The sequenced part of the CDR3 DNA is TGTGCCAGCAGCTTTCGGCTAGCGGGGGATTCCTACGAG.

About this clone: The observed sequence ends 3 residues before the CDR3 terminus, with the missing tail filled in from the germline J gene. The chain employs TRBV18 and TRBJ1-1, with D maybe TRBD1 (5 bases). The CDR3 is 15 residues long. Trimming removed 6 bases from V and 1 base from J, with 15 bases in between. The germline gives CDR1 KGHSH, CDR2 LQKENI. The CDR3 bases that were read are TGTGCCAGCTCTACCCGGGGGGAGGGGAACACTGAA. It is translated as CASSTRGEGNTE. The entire CDR3 is CASSTRGEGNTEAFF.

This clone is judged medium-sized. The read is 3 residues too short to cover the CDR3 end, so that end is filled in from the germline J gene. The gene calls are TRBV7-3 and TRBJ2-5, with 10 bases lining up with TRBD1. The CDR3 is 15 residues long. With V trimmed by 5 bases and J by 7 bases, 10 bases remained unmatched. Germline-derived CDR1 and CDR2 are SGHTA and FQGTGA. Here the CDR3 reads CASSPEGQGFGTQYF. CDR3 DNA, as far as it was read: TGTGCCAGCAGCCCGGAGGGACAGGGGTTCGGGACC.

Details on this clone: The DNA ends 3 residues before the CDR3 does, and the rest of the CDR3 is filled in from the germline J gene. Other DNA sequences in the sample encode the same CDR3. This chain uses TRBV6-2 or TRBV6-3 with TRBJ2-7; tentatively, D is TRBD1 (6 bases). This CDR3 region has 12 residues. The V end lost 10 bases, the J end lost 4 bases, and 14 bases lay between the germline ends. CDR1 and CDR2 from the germline V gene are MNHEY and SVGEGT. Incomplete CDR3 DNA: TGTGCCACGCTGCAACAGGGTTACGAG. Residues: CATLQQGYE. The entire CDR3 protein is CATLQQGYEQYF.

This clone was counted ten times or more. The sequence runs out 3 residues before the end of the CDR3; the remainder is reconstructed from the germline J gene. This sequence joins TRBV7-2 and TRBJ1-2; unclear D gene. The CDR3 consists of 15 residues. Between the trimmed V and J ends, which lost 1 base and 6 bases, there was a span of 15 bases. Germline CDR1 and CDR2: SGHTA and FQGNSA. CDR3 bases read: TGTGCCAGCAGCTTAGGGGCTTGGGCCCTGGATGGC. Translating gives CASSLGAWALDG. The CDR3 in full is CASSLGAWALDGYTF.

As regards this clone: The CDR3 goes on 3 residues after the read ends, and that part is filled in from the germline J gene. This rearrangement joins TRBV7-9 to TRBJ1-4, with 7 bases identical to TRBD1. V was pared by 5 bases and J by 7 bases, with 4 bases of the junction left unmatched. Germline CDR1 and CDR2: SEHNR and FQNEAQ (reference sequence). The CDR3 spans 13 residues. The part of the CDR3 DNA that was read is TGTGCCAGCAGCCACCGGGACAGTGAAAAA. This sequence encodes CASSHRDSEK. The CDR3 reads in full as CASSHRDSEKLFF.

This clone was recorded a few times. At one boundary the junction diverges from the germline segment, which might be a read error. The read ends 3 residues shy of where the CDR3 ends; the end is completed using the germline J gene. The chain carries TRBV7-9 and TRBJ2-1; 7 nucleotides line up with TRBD1. This CDR3 has 13 amino acids. Per the germline V gene, CDR1 is SEHNR and CDR2 is FQNEAQ (reference sequence). The sequenced CDR3 bases are TGTTCCAGCAGTTTGCAGGGGGTGGGTGAG. Its translation: CSSSLQGVGE. The full CDR3 sequence reads CSSSLQGVGEQFF.

This clone was detected many times. From the germline J gene comes the end of the CDR3, since the read stops 3 residues before it. V is TRBV29-1 and J is TRBJ2-7; 9 nucleotides agree with TRBD1. Per germline, CDR1 SQVTM and CDR2 ANQGSEA. The CDR3 length is 15 residues. V trimming: 3 bases; J trimming: 0 bases; junction bases outside the gene matches: 6. The CDR3 reads CSVEGDRVSSYEQYF. CDR3 DNA (partial): TGCAGCGTTGAGGGGGACAGGGTTAGCTCCTACGAG.

This clone was seen at least ten times. Sequencing ends 3 residues short of the CDR3 end; the germline J gene provides the rest. The rearrangement uses TRBV5-1 and TRBJ1-2, with 8 bases that match TRBD1. The ends lost 0 bases at V and 4 bases at J; junction bases unmatched: 2. The CDR3 has 14 amino acids. CDR1 and CDR2 from the germline V gene are SGHRS and YFSETQ. This chain's CDR3 is CASSLGQGTYGYTF. The DNA read from the CDR3 is TGCGCCAGCAGCTTGGGACAGGGGACCTATGGC.

This clone has at least ten counts. Sequencing ends 3 residues short of the CDR3 end; the germline J gene provides the rest. The rearrangement joins TRBV13 to TRBJ2-3, with D perhaps matching TRBD2 (5 bases). Germline CDR1 reads PRHDT; CDR2 reads FYEKMQ (reference sequence). V was clipped by 5 bases and J by 3 bases, with 9 bases between them. CDR3 length: 13 amino acids. The part of the CDR3 DNA that was read is TGTGCCAGCAGCCCACCGGGGACAGATACG. It specifies CASSPPGTDT. The full CDR3 sequence reads CASSPPGTDTQYF.

This clone turned up a few times. The observed sequence ends 3 residues before the CDR3 terminus, with the missing tail filled in from the germline J gene. This chain uses TRBV19 with TRBJ1-2, with TRBD1 matching 7 bases. This CDR3 spans 12 amino acids. Trimming removed 7 bases from V and 6 bases from J; junction bases left unmatched: 5. Germline loops: CDR1 LNHDA, CDR2 SQIVND (reference sequence). CDR3 sequence: CASNRQGDGYTF. CDR3 DNA (partial): TGTGCCAGTAACAGACAGGGCGATGGC.

Comments on this clone: The read falls 3 residues short of the CDR3 end, and the missing part is taken from the germline J gene. The rearrangement links TRBV7-9 to TRBJ1-3, with TRBD1 as a possible D gene (6 bases). The V end lost 1 base, the J end lost 2 bases, and 6 bases lay between the germline ends. This CDR3 spans 14 amino acids. The germline V gene has CDR1 SEHNR and CDR2 FQNEAQ (reference sequence). CDR3 protein: CASSLDRAGNTIYF. Incomplete CDR3 DNA: TGTGCCAGCAGCTTAGACAGGGCTGGAAACACC.

This clone has just a few counts. Incomplete CDR3 DNA: TGTGCCAGCAGCTCCGGGACAGGGGGCGGCTATGGC. Its protein is CASSSGTGGGYG. The whole CDR3 sequence is CASSSGTGGGYGYTF. The genes are TRBV7-9 and TRBJ1-2, with 12 bases identical to TRBD1. The read is 3 residues too short to cover the CDR3 end, so that end is filled in from the germline J gene. From germline, CDR1 is SEHNR and CDR2 FQNEAQ (reference sequence). V dropped 4 bases and J dropped 4; count of bases not matched to a gene: 4. The length of the CDR3 is 15 residues.

About this clone itself: The CDR3 end falls 3 residues outside the read, so it is completed with the germline J gene. This chain joins TRBV30 and TRBJ1-2, with D perhaps matching TRBD1 (5 bases). The V and J ends lost 6 bases and 5 bases respectively, with 19 bases between them. Germline V gene lookup returns CDR1 GTSNPN and CDR2 SVGIG (reference sequence). CDR3 length equals 14 residues. The covered CDR3 bases are TGTGCCTGCAATGGCCTACGGGGGGATTATGGC. It yields the protein CACNGLRGDYG. The whole CDR3 sequence reads CACNGLRGDYGYTF.

This clone occurred a few times. The CDR3 extends 3 residues past the end of the read, so its final part is completed from the germline J gene. The chain combines TRBV6-1 with TRBJ2-7, with a possible D match to TRBD2 (6 bases). Germline V gene data show CDR1 as MNHNS and CDR2 as SASEGT. The V and J ends lost 2 bases and 6 bases respectively, with 11 bases between them. The CDR3 has 13 residues. Incomplete CDR3 DNA: TGTGCCAGCAGTGAAAGGGCGGGGCGCGAG. It translates to CASSERAGRE. The whole CDR3 protein reads CASSERAGREQYF.

Regarding this clone: The read stops 3 residues short of the end of the CDR3; the missing end is completed from the germline J gene. V and J are TRBV18 and TRBJ2-5; 10 nucleotides match TRBD2. The CDR3 runs 16 residues. Trimming cost V 5 bases and J 0 bases; bases outside gene matches: 6. The germline V gene has CDR1 KGHSH and CDR2 LQKENI. The part of the CDR3 DNA that was read is TGTGCCAGCTCAGCATCCGGACTAGCGGACCAAGAGACC. It specifies CASSASGLADQET. The whole CDR3 is CASSASGLADQETQYF. Complete variable domain (other parts from reference TRBV18 and TRBJ2-5): NAGVMQNPRHLVRRRGQEARLRCSPMKGHSHVYWYRQLPEEGLKFMVYLQKENIIDESGMPKERFSAEFPKEGPSILRIQQVVRGDSAAYFCASSASGLADQETQYFGPGTRLLVL.

This clone has a count of ten or more. The CDR3 is cut off 3 residues early in the read; its end comes from the germline J gene. The gene calls are TRBV5-1 and TRBJ2-7; D is perhaps TRBD2 (5 bases). V gave up 4 bases and J gave up 3 bases, with 14 bases separating them. This CDR3 comprises 14 residues. CDR1 is SGHRS, CDR2 YFSETQ, per germline. The CDR3 sequence: CASSADLTSYEQYF. CDR3 bases read: TGCGCCAGCAGCGCCGACTTAACTAGCTACGAG.

This clone occurred many times. The read falls 3 residues short of the CDR3 end, and the missing part is taken from the germline J gene. The chain joins TRBV7-3 to TRBJ1-6; the match to TRBD1 covers 7 bases. The CDR3 spans 14 residues. The junction had 2 bases not matched to a gene; V was cut back by 4 bases and J by 5 bases. CDR1 and CDR2 from the germline V gene are SGHTA and FQGTGA. The CDR3 loop reads CASSSGQDNSPLHF. The DNA read from the CDR3 is TGTGCCAGCAGCTCAGGACAGGATAATTCACCC.